This record concerns one T cell receptor beta chain sequence. Its antigen is undetermined. The record originates from a study of shared clonotypes between healthy human individuals. Study observations and caveats: Around 4.7% was the fraction of naive CD4 clonotypes found shared across several donors. The study generally estimated greater richness for naive than memory subsets.

Recent acute infections and vaccinations were absent in the healthy HIV-negative adult donors. CD45RA+ naive and CD45RA-negative memory subsets were separated from CD4+ cells. Generated by immunoSEQ multiplex PCR, the TCRdb table keeps only in-frame clones and is missing some. Of millions of clones listed, 90% to 95% are singletons. This TCR came from a man younger than 30 in good health. Some clones in this sample may be carry-over from other donors' samples. The sequencing input was naive CD4+ T cells from PBMCs. Stated subset: CD45RA+ positively selected.

The CDR3 protein is CASSEGVTKNIQYF. The CDR3 bases are TGTGCCAGCAGTGAAGGGGTGACCAAAAACATTCAGTACTTC. The chain combines TRBV2 with TRBJ2-4; D gene ambiguous. Germline CDR1 reads SNHLY; CDR2 reads FYNNEI. V was trimmed by 1 base and J by 2 bases, leaving 6 bases between them. This CDR3 is built from 14 residues.